The 15 T cell receptor beta chains in this list originate from one sample, sequenced in a study of CD8 T cell repertoires and HIV-1 epitope variants. Data came from immunoSEQ multiplex PCR; TCRdb stores just in-frame clones and leaves some out. This table holds 95,000 or so clones, approximately 70% found once. Source material: uncultured baseline CD8+ T cells from peripheral blood mononuclear cells (PBMCs). These receptor sequences come from a male donor with HIV.

This clone turned up a few times. The CDR3 spells CASSSLPPGHRYEQYF. The CDR3 bases are TGTGCCAGCAGTTCGCTCCCCCCGGGACACAGATACGAGCAGTACTTC. The chain employs TRBV6-5 and TRBJ2-7; tentatively, D is TRBD1 (6 bases). Germline V gene data show CDR1 as MNHEY and CDR2 as SVGAGI. Trimming cost V 4 bases and J 4 bases, with 20 bases left between them. The CDR3 spans 16 residues.

The chain is built from TRBV6-1 and TRBJ2-7; a possible D gene is TRBD2 (5 bases). Trimming shortened V by 8 bases and J by 3 bases, and 14 bases separated the two germline ends. The CDR3 has 13 amino acids. The V gene's germline CDR1 is MNHNS and CDR2 SASEGT. Here the CDR3 reads CASRRGWNYEQYF. The CDR3 coding sequence is TGTGCCAGCCGCCGGGGATGGAACTACGAGCAGTACTTC.

The chain carries TRBV7-9 and TRBJ2-1; possible D gene TRBD2, 6 bases. Germline CDR1 is SEHNR and CDR2 is FQNEAQ (reference sequence). The germline V and J ends were trimmed by 1 base and 2 bases, with 12 bases remaining between them. The CDR3 runs to 16 residues. As DNA, the CDR3 is TGTGCCAGCAGCTTAGTGGGTAGCGGCGCCTACAATGAGCAGTTCTTC. This codes for CASSLVGSGAYNEQFF.

This clone was observed once. The chain employs TRBV27 and TRBJ2-7; D uncertain. Germline loops: CDR1 MNHEY, CDR2 SMNVEV (reference sequence). CDR3 length: 14 amino acids. Trimming cost V 7 bases and J 3 bases, with 16 bases left between them. The CDR3 nucleotides read TGTGCCAGCATCCCCTCGGCCGGAAACTACGAGCAGTACTTC. Translated: CASIPSAGNYEQYF.

The CDR3 DNA reads TGTGCCAGCAGCCCTCGGACTGGGGATGAGCAGTTCTTC. It encodes CASSPRTGDEQFF. The chain has TRBV9 and TRBJ2-1; D is possibly TRBD2 (5 bases). The germline V and J ends were trimmed by 4 bases and 8 bases, with 13 bases remaining between them. CDR3 length equals 13 residues. Per the germline V gene, CDR1 is SGDLS and CDR2 is YYNGEE.

The rearrangement links TRBV6-1 to TRBJ1-4, with D perhaps TRBD1 (6 bases). CDR3 length equals 15 residues. Deletions cut 4 bases from V and 7 bases from J, with 16 bases between. CDR1 is MNHNS, CDR2 SASEGT, per germline. CDR3 region: CASSAPRGLSEKLFF. The CDR3 nucleotides are TGTGCCAGCAGTGCCCCCAGGGGCCTTTCTGAAAAACTGTTTTTT.

This clone appeared a few times. CDR3: CASSQVEEIYEQYF. Here the CDR3 DNA reads TGTGCCAGCAGCCAAGTAGAGGAGATCTACGAGCAGTACTTC. The rearrangement links TRBV14 to TRBJ2-7; no reliable D call. In germline, CDR1 is SGHDN, CDR2 FVKESK. The CDR3 is made up of 14 amino acids. V was trimmed by 1 base and J by 3 bases, leaving 10 bases between them.

In its sample, this clone was seen a few times. The V and J genes are TRBV7-2 and TRBJ2-7; 11 bases are a match to TRBD2. The V and J ends lost 4 bases and 1 base, in that order; junction bases with no gene match: 3. The CDR3 extends over 15 amino acids. Germline loops: CDR1 SGHTA, CDR2 FQGNSA. CDR3 in amino acids: CASSWASGGSYEQYF. The CDR3 DNA sequence: TGTGCCAGCAGCTGGGCTAGCGGGGGGTCCTACGAGCAGTACTTC. Variable domain in full (rest from reference TRBV7-2 and TRBJ2-7): GAGVSQSPSNKVTEKGKDVELRCDPISGHTALYWYRQSLGQGLEFLIYFQGNSAPDKSGLPSDRFSAERTGGSVSTLTIQRTQQEDSAVYLCASSWASGGSYEQYFGPGTRLTVT.

This rearrangement joins TRBV28 to TRBJ1-2; D gene uncertain. The CDR3 runs to 17 residues. Germline loops: CDR1 MDHEN, CDR2 SYDVKM. Between the trimmed V and J ends, which lost 2 bases and 0 bases, there was a span of 16 bases. The CDR3 region is CASSLLFSVGANYGYTF. The CDR3, as DNA: TGTGCCAGCAGTTTACTTTTCTCGGTTGGGGCTAACTATGGCTACACCTTC.

J is TRBJ2-2 and V is TRBV6-5, with D possibly called TRBD1 or TRBD2 (5 bases each). CDR1 MNHEY and CDR2 SVGAGI come from the germline V gene. CDR3 length: 15 residues. Trimming stripped 0 bases from V and 5 bases from J, with 10 bases between. The CDR3 loop reads CASSYSQWGTGELFF. In nucleotides, the CDR3 is TGTGCCAGCAGTTACTCCCAGTGGGGGACCGGGGAGCTGTTTTTT.

The chain is built from TRBV7-8 and TRBJ2-1; the D call may be TRBD1 or TRBD2 (5 bases each). In germline, CDR1 is SGHVS, CDR2 FQNEAQ. V was cut by 1 base and J by 7 bases, with 8 bases left in between. This CDR3 spans 13 amino acids. The chain's CDR3 is CASSLVGDNEQFF. In DNA, the CDR3 is TGTGCCAGCAGCTTAGTGGGGGATAATGAGCAGTTCTTC. Supplemented by reference TRBV7-8 and TRBJ2-1, the full variable domain reads GAGVSQSPRYKVAKRGQDVALRCDPISGHVSLFWYQQALGQGPEFLTYFQNEAQLDKSGLPSDRFFAERPEGSVSTLKIQRTQQEDSAVYLCASSLVGDNEQFFGPGTRLTVL.

This chain uses TRBV28 with TRBJ1-5, with TRBD1 identical over 8 bases. The CDR3 consists of 16 residues. V lost 3 bases and J lost 5; bases outside the gene matches: 9. Germline assignment: CDR1 MDHEN and CDR2 SYDVKM. The CDR3 nucleotides are TGTGCCAGCAGTTTGGGGGCAGGGGGCAGATATCAGCCCCAGCATTTT. As protein: CASSLGAGGRYQPQHF.

V is TRBV19 and J is TRBJ2-3; no firm D call. Trimming removed 3 bases at V and 2 bases at J, with 12 bases between. This CDR3 is 15 amino acids long. Germline V lookup: CDR1 LNHDA, CDR2 SQIVND (reference sequence). The DNA for the CDR3 is TGTGCCAGTAGTATCAATCCTTCTCCCACAGATACGCAGTATTTT. It yields the protein CASSINPSPTDTQYF.

The chain combines TRBV18 with TRBJ2-2, with D possibly matching TRBD1 (6 bases). This CDR3 region has 14 residues. Trimming shortened V by 3 bases and J by 5 bases, and 10 bases separated the two germline ends. The germline gives CDR1 KGHSH, CDR2 LQKENI. The CDR3 DNA is TGTGCCAGCTCACCGACAGGATCAACCGGGGAGCTGTTTTTT. It encodes CASSPTGSTGELFF. Supplemented by reference TRBV18 and TRBJ2-2, the full variable domain reads NAGVMQNPRHLVRRRGQEARLRCSPMKGHSHVYWYRQLPEEGLKFMVYLQKENIIDESGMPKERFSAEFPKEGPSILRIQQVVRGDSAAYFCASSPTGSTGELFFGEGSRLTVL.

This clone was recorded only once. The CDR3 is CASSYSGGEYEQYF. The CDR3 DNA follows: TGTGCCAGCAGTTACTCGGGCGGGGAGTACGAGCAGTACTTC. The chain combines TRBV6-6 with TRBJ2-7; D perhaps matches TRBD2 (6 bases). Trimming left V 0 bases short and J 4 bases short, with 10 bases between. Germline CDR1 and CDR2: MNHNY and SVGAGI (reference sequence). This CDR3 contains 14 residues.